The 19 T cell receptor beta chains presented below share a single source sample, sequenced in a study of blood T cell repertoires in COVID-19 (dated by TCRdb to about 2020). Library prep was done by the immunoSEQ multiplex PCR assay. As stored in TCRdb, this immuneACCESS dataset retains in-frame rearrangements with V and J assigned. A fraction of the clones does not appear; measured against another copy, unresolved V genes explain less than half of the discrepancy, and the remainder lacks a known reason. This sample lists more than 450,000 clones; approximately 86% were detected once. In total, the top ten clones hold around 0.7% of the sample. The sequenced sample consisted of PBMCs or T cells enriched from blood (not recorded which). These receptors were obtained from a woman between 18 and 29 years old who had recovered from COVID-19.

The rearrangement uses TRBV25-1 and TRBJ1-6, with 8 bases aligning to TRBD1. The CDR3 has 14 amino acids. The junction had 7 bases not matched to a gene; V was cut back by 6 bases and J by 9 bases. Germline V gives CDR1 MGHDK, CDR2 SYGVNS. This CDR3 is CASSEDRGVSPLHF. The CDR3 DNA sequence: TGTGCCAGCAGCGAAGACAGGGGAGTTTCACCCCTCCACTTT.

The CDR3 region is CASSLLRGVEDTQYF. In nucleotides, the CDR3 is TGTGCCAGCAGCTTGCTTAGGGGCGTCGAGGATACGCAGTATTTT. The chain recombines TRBV7-9 with TRBJ2-3; D perhaps matches TRBD1 (5 bases). This CDR3 has 15 amino acids. Germline lookup yields CDR1 SEHNR and CDR2 FQNEAQ (reference sequence). V lost 3 bases and J lost 6, with 16 bases in between.

The rearrangement joins TRBV18 to TRBJ1-6, with TRBD1 matching over 7 bases. The trim removed 1 base at V and 7 bases at J, leaving 10 bases unmatched. There are 17 residues in the CDR3. From germline, CDR1 is KGHSH and CDR2 LQKENI. In DNA form, the CDR3 reads TGTGCCAGCTCACCACATACTCCCGGGACAGAAAATTCACCCCTCCACTTT. Amino acid sequence: CASSPHTPGTENSPLHF.

The V and J genes are TRBV6-1 and TRBJ1-2; 8 bases agree with TRBD1. The germline V gene encodes CDR1 MNHNS and CDR2 SASEGT. The junction had 22 bases not matched to a gene; V was cut back by 2 bases and J by 8 bases. CDR3 length: 19 amino acids. The CDR3 protein is CASSERSFPTRGPLAGYTF. Here the CDR3 DNA reads TGTGCCAGCAGTGAAAGAAGTTTCCCCACCAGGGGGCCCTTGGCAGGCTACACCTTC.

CDR3 bases: TGTGCCAGCAACACGGGACAGGGGGCCTACGAGCAGTACTTC. The encoded protein is CASNTGQGAYEQYF. The chain recombines TRBV6-5 with TRBJ2-7, with 11 bases identical to TRBD1. CDR1 MNHEY and CDR2 SVGAGI come from the germline V gene. This CDR3 is built from 14 residues. V gave up 7 bases and J gave up 2 bases; unmatched junction bases: 4.

The chain employs TRBV6-1 and TRBJ2-2; TRBD1 agrees at 9 bases. The CDR3 loop spans 17 amino acids. After removal of 3 bases from V and 0 bases from J, the junction contained 5 bases not matched to a gene. The germline CDR1 and CDR2 sequences are MNHNS and SASEGT. For the CDR3, the DNA is TGTGCCAGCAGTGACACAGGGGGCGTAGCGAACACCGGGGAGCTGTTTTTT. Amino acid sequence: CASSDTGGVANTGELFF.

V and J are TRBV12-3 or TRBV12-4 and TRBJ1-3; D is ambiguous. The V gene lost 6 bases and the J gene lost 0 bases, with 6 bases spanning the gap. CDR3 size: 13 residues. As DNA, the CDR3 is TGTGCCAGCAGGTACAGCTCTGGAAACACCATATATTTT. Encoded protein: CASRYSSGNTIYF.

The rearrangement joins TRBV6-1 to TRBJ2-2; TRBD1 might be the D (7 bases). The CDR3 runs 18 residues. CDR1 and CDR2 (germline): MNHNS, SASEGT. V was shortened by 2 bases and J by 3 bases, with 19 bases between the two germline ends. The CDR3 reads CASSERRGRGEYTGELFF. CDR3 nucleotide sequence: TGTGCCAGCAGTGAACGGCGGGGCAGGGGGGAATACACCGGGGAGCTGTTTTTT.

The CDR3 nucleotides read TGTGCCAGCAGTATAGCGGGGGGGCACAATGAGCAGTTCTTC. Protein product: CASSIAGGHNEQFF. This chain links TRBV7-8 with TRBJ2-1, with 11 bases fitting TRBD2. CDR1 is SGHVS, CDR2 FQNEAQ, per germline. With 6 bases clipped from V and 5 bases from J, the junction kept 3 bases outside the gene matches. The CDR3 is 14 residues long.

V and J are TRBV19 and TRBJ2-7, with a tentative D call TRBD2 (5 bases). V was clipped by 1 base and J by 2 bases, with 12 bases between them. The CDR3 is made up of 15 amino acids. Germline-derived CDR1 and CDR2 are LNHDA and SQIVND (reference sequence). The CDR3 DNA sequence: TGTGCCAGTAGTATAGGCTTCGGGGAAACCTACGAGCAGTACTTC. This translates into CASSIGFGETYEQYF.

J is TRBJ2-1 and V is TRBV7-7, with 12 bases that match TRBD2. V dropped 0 bases and J dropped 0; count of bases not matched to a gene: 3. Germline V CDR1 and CDR2: SSHAT, FNYEAQ (reference sequence). This CDR3 is 18 amino acids long. CDR3: CASSLALAGGTSYNEQFF. In DNA form, the CDR3 reads TGTGCCAGCAGCTTAGCTCTAGCGGGGGGGACCTCCTACAATGAGCAGTTCTTC.

The chain carries TRBV28 and TRBJ2-1; TRBD2 matches 11 bases. This CDR3 is built from 13 residues. The germline V gene has CDR1 MDHEN and CDR2 SYDVKM. The CDR3 DNA reads TGTGGCTCTACTAGCGGGGGTTACAATGAGCAGTTCTTC. Translating gives CGSTSGGYNEQFF.

The table lists this clone with a count of one. The gene calls are TRBV5-1 and TRBJ1-4; 7 bases fit TRBD1. CDR1 and CDR2 from the germline V gene are SGHRS and YFSETQ. Losses at the gene ends were 4 bases for V and 1 base for J; bases not matched to a gene: 4. The CDR3 is 15 amino acids. The CDR3 spells CASSARQGTNEKLFF. CDR3 sequence (DNA): TGCGCCAGCAGCGCCAGACAGGGAACTAATGAAAAACTGTTTTTT.

This sequence joins TRBV5-1 and TRBJ2-1; D is unclear. Germline CDR1 is SGHRS and CDR2 is YFSETQ. Trimming took 7 bases from V and 0 from J, leaving 17 bases between them. The CDR3 is made up of 16 amino acids. The CDR3 coding sequence is TGCGCCAGCGGATCGATACGACAAGGCTCCTACAATGAGCAGTTCTTC. Translated: CASGSIRQGSYNEQFF. The whole variable domain, remainder taken from reference TRBV5-1 and TRBJ2-1, is KAGVTQTPRYLIKTRGQQVTLSCSPISGHRSVSWYQQTPGQGLQFLFEYFSETQRNKGNFPGRFSGRQFSNSRSEMNVSTLELGDSALYLCASGSIRQGSYNEQFFGPGTRLTVL.

This chain joins TRBV20-1 and TRBJ1-2; D gene ambiguous. Germline V CDR1 and CDR2: DFQATT, SNEGSKA (reference sequence). This CDR3 region has 11 residues. V shed 3 bases and J shed 1 base, with 3 bases lying between them. In DNA form, the CDR3 reads TGCAGTGCTAGGAGTAACTATGGCTACACCTTC. Amino acids: CSARSNYGYTF.

In this sample, this clone turned up once. This chain uses TRBV6-4 with TRBJ2-5; perhaps TRBD2 as D (5 bases). The CDR3 has 14 amino acids. Deletions cut 7 bases from V and 4 bases from J, with 16 bases between. CDR1 is MRHNA, CDR2 SNTAGT, per germline. This CDR3 reads CASTPAASGETQYF. The CDR3 region has the DNA TGTGCCAGCACCCCAGCGGCGTCGGGAGAGACCCAGTACTTC.

This sequence joins TRBV5-4 and TRBJ2-5; 10 bases map to TRBD1. The germline CDR1 and CDR2 sequences are SGHNT and YYREEE (reference sequence). The junction had 6 bases not matched to a gene; V was cut back by 3 bases and J by 7 bases. The CDR3 is 14 amino acids. In DNA form, the CDR3 reads TGTGCCAGCAGCTCGGGGACAGGGGAGGGGACCCAGTACTTC. Translation gives CASSSGTGEGTQYF. The variable domain in full, with the rest retrieved from reference TRBV5-4 and TRBJ2-5, is ETGVTQSPTHLIKTRGQQVTLRCSSQSGHNTVSWYQQALGQGPQFIFQYYREEENGRGNFPPRFSGLQFPNYSSELNVNALELDDSALYLCASSSGTGEGTQYFGPGTRLLVL.

The chain carries TRBV10-3 and TRBJ2-1; 9 positions match TRBD1. The CDR3 contains 13 residues. V dropped 4 bases and J dropped 10; count of bases not matched to a gene: 5. CDR1 is ENHRY, CDR2 SYGVKD, per germline. The CDR3 region is CAISGTGGREQFF. Here the CDR3 DNA reads TGTGCCATCAGTGGTACAGGGGGCAGGGAGCAGTTCTTC.

This chain uses TRBV5-4 with TRBJ2-1; 9 nucleotides align to TRBD2. V dropped 4 bases and J dropped 7; count of bases not matched to a gene: 12. This CDR3 has 16 residues. In germline, CDR1 is SGHNT, CDR2 YYREEE (reference sequence). DNA of the CDR3: TGTGCCAGCAGCCGAGAGGGGCGGGGGGGCCAGAATGAGCAGTTCTTC. This sequence encodes CASSREGRGGQNEQFF.